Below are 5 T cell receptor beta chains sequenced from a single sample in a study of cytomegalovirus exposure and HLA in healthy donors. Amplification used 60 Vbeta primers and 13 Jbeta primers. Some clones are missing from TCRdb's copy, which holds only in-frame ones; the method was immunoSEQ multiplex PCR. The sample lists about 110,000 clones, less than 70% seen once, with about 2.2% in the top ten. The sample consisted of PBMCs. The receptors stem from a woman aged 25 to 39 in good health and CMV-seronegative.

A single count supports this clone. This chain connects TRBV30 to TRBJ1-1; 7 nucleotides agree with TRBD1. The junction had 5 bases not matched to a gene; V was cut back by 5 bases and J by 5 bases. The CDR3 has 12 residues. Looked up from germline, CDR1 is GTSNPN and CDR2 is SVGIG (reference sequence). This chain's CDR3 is CAWDRAGTEAFF. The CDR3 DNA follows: TGTGCCTGGGACAGGGCGGGGACTGAAGCTTTCTTT.

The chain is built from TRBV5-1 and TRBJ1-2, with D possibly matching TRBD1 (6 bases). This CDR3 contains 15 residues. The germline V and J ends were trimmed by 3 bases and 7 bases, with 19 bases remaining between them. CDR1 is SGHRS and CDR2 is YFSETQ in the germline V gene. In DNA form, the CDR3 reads TGCGCCAGCAGCTCCCCGGGGGGCTACTCGGGTGGCTACACCTTC. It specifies CASSSPGGYSGGYTF.

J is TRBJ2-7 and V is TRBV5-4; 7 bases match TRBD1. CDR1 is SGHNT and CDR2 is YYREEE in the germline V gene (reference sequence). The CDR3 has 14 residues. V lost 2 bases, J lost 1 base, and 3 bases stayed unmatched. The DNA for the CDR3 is TGTGCCAGCAGCTTACAGACAGGGTCCTACGAGCAGTACTTC. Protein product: CASSLQTGSYEQYF.

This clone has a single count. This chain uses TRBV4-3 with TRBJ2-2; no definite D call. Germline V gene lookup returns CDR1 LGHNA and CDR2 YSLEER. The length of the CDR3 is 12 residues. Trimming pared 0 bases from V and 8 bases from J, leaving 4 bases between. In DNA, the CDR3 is TGCGCCAGCAGCCAAGAGGAGGGGGAGCTGTTTTTT. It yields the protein CASSQEEGELFF.

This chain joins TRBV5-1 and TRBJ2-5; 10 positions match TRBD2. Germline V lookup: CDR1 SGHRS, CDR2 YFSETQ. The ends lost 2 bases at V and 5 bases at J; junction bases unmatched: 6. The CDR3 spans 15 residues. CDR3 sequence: CASSLAGGPGETQYF. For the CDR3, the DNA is TGCGCCAGCAGCTTAGCGGGAGGGCCCGGGGAGACCCAGTACTTC.